Sequencing of this TCR beta chain was carried out in a study of immune heterogeneity within non-small cell lung tumors. Amplification of TCR beta CDR3 was performed by multiplex PCR with 32 V and 13 J primers. TCRdb fed the multiplex PCR reads into MiXCR, producing one record per CDR3 protein. This table has about 21,000 distinct CDR3 sequences, under 35% appearing once. For each sample, template was around 600 ng of bulk tumor genomic DNA. Biopsies that were spaced far apart were taken, several per primary tumor, during surgery. Their non-small cell lung cancer was newly diagnosed and untreated, and the patients underwent curative surgery. This clonotype was observed a handful of times. Sequence at one end of the junction differs from germline and may be a read error. The CDR3 sequence is 13 residues long. In germline, CDR1 is LNHDA, CDR2 SQIVND (reference sequence).

The chain recombines TRBV19 with TRBJ1-1; possibly TRBD1 for D (6 bases). Sequenced: lung tumor tissue. The clonotype comes from a man aged 40-49 years with non-small cell lung cancer. The CDR3 DNA reads TGTACCAGTAATAGGGGGTGGAACACTGAAGCTTTCTTT. This encodes CTSNRGWNTEAFF.